The following is a T cell receptor beta chain sequence with its context. Its antigen is unidentified. This sample was taken from a study of beta chain features in type 1 diabetes. Notes on the study in general: A moderate, significant TCRB CDR3 shortening appeared in type 1 diabetes across four CD4+ subsets.

Expressed TCRB transcripts got sequenced, as all isolated RNA was reverse transcribed. Libraries were prepared by immunoSEQ multiplex PCR; TCRdb keeps only in-frame clonotypes and omits some of them. In the table there are over 600,000 clones, around 11% of which are singletons. The sample taken for sequencing was naive CD4+ T cells from blood. The receptor was isolated from a young man with type 1 diabetes.

The CDR3 DNA is TGCGCCAGCAGCTTGGAAGGGATCACTGAAGCTTTCTTT. It encodes CASSLEGITEAFF. The chain has TRBV5-1 and TRBJ1-1; D uncertain. This CDR3 has 13 residues. V was pared by 0 bases and J by 4 bases, with 7 bases between. Germline loops: CDR1 SGHRS, CDR2 YFSETQ.